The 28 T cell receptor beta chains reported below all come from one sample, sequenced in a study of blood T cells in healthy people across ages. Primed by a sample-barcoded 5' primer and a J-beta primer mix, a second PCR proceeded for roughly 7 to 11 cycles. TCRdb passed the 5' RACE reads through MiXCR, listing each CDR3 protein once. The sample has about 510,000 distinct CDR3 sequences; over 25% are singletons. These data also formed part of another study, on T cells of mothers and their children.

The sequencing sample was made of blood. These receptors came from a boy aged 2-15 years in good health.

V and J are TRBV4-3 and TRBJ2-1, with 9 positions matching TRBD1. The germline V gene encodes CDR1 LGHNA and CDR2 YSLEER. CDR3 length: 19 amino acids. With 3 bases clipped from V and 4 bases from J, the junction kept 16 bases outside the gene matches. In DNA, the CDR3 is TGCGCCAGCAGCCAGGATACACACCCCGGGACAGGGAGATACAATGAGCAGTTCTTC. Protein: CASSQDTHPGTGRYNEQFF.

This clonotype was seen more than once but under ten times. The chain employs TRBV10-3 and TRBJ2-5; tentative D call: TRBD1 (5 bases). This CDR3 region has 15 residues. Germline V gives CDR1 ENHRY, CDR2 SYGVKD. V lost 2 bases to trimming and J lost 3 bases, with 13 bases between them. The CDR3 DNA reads TGTGCCATCAGTGAGGCACCCACAGGTGAAGAGACCCAGTACTTC. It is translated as CAISEAPTGEETQYF.

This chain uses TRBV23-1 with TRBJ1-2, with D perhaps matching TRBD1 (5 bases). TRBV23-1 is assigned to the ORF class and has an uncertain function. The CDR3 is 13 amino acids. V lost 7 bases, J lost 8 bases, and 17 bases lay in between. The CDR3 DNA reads TGCGCCAGCAACTCGGACACCTCCTACGGCTACACCTTC. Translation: CASNSDTSYGYTF.

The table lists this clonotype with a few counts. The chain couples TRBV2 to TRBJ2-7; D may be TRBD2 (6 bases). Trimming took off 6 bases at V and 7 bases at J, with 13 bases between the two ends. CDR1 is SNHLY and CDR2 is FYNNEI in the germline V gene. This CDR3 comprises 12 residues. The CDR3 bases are TGTGCCAGCAGCGCGACTAGTGTTGAGCAGTACTTC. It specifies CASSATSVEQYF. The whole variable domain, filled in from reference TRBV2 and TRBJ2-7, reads EPEVTQTPSHQVTQMGQEVILRCVPISNHLYFYWYRQILGQKVEFLVSFYNNEISEKSEIFDDQFSVERPDGSNFTLKIRSTKLEDSAMYFCASSATSVEQYFGPGTRLTVT.

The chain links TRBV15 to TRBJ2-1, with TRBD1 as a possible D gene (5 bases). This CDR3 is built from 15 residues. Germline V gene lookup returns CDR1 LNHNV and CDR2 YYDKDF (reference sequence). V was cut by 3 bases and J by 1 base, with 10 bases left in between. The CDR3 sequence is CATSSDRASYNEQFF. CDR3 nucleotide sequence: TGTGCCACCAGCAGCGACAGAGCGTCCTACAATGAGCAGTTCTTC.

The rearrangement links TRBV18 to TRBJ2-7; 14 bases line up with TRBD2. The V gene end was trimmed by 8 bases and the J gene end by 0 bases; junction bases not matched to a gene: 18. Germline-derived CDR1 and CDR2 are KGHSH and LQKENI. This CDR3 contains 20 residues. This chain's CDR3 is CASAGLAGVRRPTVSYEQYF. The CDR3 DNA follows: TGTGCCAGCGCGGGACTAGCGGGAGTTCGGCGACCGACGGTCTCCTACGAGCAGTACTTC.

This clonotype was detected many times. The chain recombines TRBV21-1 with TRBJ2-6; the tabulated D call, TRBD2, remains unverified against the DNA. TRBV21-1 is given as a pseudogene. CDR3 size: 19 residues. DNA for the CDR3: TGTGCCAGCAGCAAAGATGGGACTAGCGGGCCTATCCGGGCCAACGTCCTGACTTTC. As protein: CASSKDGTSGPIRANVLTF.

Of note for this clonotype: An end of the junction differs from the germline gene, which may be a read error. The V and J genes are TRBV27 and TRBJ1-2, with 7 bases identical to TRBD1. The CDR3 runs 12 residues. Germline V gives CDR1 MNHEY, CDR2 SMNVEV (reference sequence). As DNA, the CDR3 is TGCGCCAGCAGTACAGGGGTTGGGGGCTACACCTTC. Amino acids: CASSTGVGGYTF.

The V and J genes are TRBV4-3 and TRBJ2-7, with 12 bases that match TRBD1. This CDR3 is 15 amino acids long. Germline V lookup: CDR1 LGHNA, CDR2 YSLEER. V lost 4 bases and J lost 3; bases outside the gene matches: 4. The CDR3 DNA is TGCGCCAGCAGCCCCGGGACAGGGGGCCACTACGAGCAGTACTTC. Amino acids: CASSPGTGGHYEQYF.

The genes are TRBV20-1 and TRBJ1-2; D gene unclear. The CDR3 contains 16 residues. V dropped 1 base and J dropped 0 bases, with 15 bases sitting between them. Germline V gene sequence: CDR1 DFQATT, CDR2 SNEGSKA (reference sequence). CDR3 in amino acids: CSARGSASGTNYGYTF. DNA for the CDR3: TGCAGTGCTAGAGGGTCCGCAAGTGGAACTAACTATGGCTACACCTTC.

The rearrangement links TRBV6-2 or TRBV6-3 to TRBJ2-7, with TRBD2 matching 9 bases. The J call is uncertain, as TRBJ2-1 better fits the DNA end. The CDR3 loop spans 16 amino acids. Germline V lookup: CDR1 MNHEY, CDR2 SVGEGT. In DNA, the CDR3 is TGTGCCAGCACCTTACCCGGACTAGCGCCGTACAATGAGCAGTTCTTC. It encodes CASTLPGLAPYNEQFF.

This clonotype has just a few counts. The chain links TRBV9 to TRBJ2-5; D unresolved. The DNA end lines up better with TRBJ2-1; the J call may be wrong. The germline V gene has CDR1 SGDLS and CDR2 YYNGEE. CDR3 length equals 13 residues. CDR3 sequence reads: CASSVVGIGEQFF. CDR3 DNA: TGTGCCAGCAGCGTAGTAGGAATAGGTGAGCAGTTCTTC.

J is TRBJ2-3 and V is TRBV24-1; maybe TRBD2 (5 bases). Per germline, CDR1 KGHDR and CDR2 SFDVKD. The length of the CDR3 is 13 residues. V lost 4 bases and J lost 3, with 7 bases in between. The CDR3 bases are TGTGCCACCAGTGAGCCGGGGACAGATACGCAGTATTTT. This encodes CATSEPGTDTQYF.

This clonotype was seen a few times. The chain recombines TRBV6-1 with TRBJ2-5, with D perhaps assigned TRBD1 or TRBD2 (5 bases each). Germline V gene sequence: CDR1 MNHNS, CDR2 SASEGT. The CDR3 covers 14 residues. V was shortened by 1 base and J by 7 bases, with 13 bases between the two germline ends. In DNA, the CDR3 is TGTGCCAGCAGTGAAGAGTGGGACCGGGGGACCCAGTACTTC. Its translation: CASSEEWDRGTQYF.

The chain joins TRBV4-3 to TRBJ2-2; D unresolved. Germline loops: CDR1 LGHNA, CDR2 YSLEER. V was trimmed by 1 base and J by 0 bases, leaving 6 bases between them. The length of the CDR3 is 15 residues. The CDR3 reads CASSQARANTGELFF. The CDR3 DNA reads TGCGCCAGCAGCCAAGCTAGGGCGAACACCGGGGAGCTGTTTTTT.

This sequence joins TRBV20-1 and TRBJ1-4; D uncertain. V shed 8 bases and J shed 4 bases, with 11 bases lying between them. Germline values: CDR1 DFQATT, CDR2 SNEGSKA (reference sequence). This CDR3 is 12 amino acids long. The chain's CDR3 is CSPKGNNEKLFF. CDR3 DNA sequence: TGCAGTCCGAAAGGGAATAATGAAAAACTGTTTTTT.

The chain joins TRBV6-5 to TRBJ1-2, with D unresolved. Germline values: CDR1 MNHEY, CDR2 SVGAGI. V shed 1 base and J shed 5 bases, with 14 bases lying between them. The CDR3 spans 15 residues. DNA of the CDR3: TGTGCCAGCAGTTACTACTGGTTCCCTCTATATGGCTACACCTTC. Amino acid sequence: CASSYYWFPLYGYTF.

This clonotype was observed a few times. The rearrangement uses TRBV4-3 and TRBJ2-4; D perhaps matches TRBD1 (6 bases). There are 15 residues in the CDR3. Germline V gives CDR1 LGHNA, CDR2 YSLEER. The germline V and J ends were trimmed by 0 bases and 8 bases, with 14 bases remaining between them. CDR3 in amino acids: CASSQDFPGVDIQYF. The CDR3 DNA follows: TGCGCCAGCAGCCAAGATTTTCCAGGGGTGGACATTCAGTACTTC.

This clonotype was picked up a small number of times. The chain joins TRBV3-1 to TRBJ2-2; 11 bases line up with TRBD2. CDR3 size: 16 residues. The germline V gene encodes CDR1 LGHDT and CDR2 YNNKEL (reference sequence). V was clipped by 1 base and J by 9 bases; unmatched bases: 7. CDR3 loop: CASSQGTSGSGRELFF. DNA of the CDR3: TGTGCCAGCAGCCAAGGGACTAGCGGGTCCGGCCGGGAGCTGTTTTTT. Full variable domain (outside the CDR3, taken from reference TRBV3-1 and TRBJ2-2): DTAVSQTPKYLVTQMGNDKSIKCEQNLGHDTMYWYKQDSKKFLKIMFSYNNKELIINETVPNRFSPKSPDKAHLNLHINSLELGDSAVYFCASSQGTSGSGRELFFGEGSRLTVL.

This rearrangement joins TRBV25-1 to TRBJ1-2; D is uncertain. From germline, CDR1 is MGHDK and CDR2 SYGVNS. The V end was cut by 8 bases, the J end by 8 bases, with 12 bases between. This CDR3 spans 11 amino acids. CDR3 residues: CASATVYGYTF. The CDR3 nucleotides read TGTGCCAGCGCAACGGTTTACGGCTACACCTTC.

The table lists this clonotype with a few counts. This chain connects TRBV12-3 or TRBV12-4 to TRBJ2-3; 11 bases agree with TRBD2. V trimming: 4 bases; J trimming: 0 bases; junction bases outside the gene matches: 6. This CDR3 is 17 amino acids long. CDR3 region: CASSSGTSGDSTDTQYF. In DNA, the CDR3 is TGTGCCAGCAGTTCAGGGACTAGCGGAGATAGCACAGATACGCAGTATTTT.

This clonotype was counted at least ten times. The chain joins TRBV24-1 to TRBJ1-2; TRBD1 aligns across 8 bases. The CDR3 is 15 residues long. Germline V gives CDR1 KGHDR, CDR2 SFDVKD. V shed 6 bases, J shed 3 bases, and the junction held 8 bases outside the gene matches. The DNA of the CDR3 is TGTGCCACCAGTAGCAGGGGGCTAGTTGACTATGGCTACACCTTC. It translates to CATSSRGLVDYGYTF.

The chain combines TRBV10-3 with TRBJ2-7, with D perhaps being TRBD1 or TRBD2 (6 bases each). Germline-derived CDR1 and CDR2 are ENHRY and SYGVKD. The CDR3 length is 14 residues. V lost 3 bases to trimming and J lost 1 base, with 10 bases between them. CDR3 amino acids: CAISDAGTSYEQYF. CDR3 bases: TGTGCCATCAGTGATGCGGGGACATCCTACGAGCAGTACTTC.

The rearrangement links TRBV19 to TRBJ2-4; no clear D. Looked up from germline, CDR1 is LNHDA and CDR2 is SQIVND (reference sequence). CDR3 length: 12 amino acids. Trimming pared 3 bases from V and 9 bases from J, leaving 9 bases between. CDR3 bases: TGTGCCAGTAGTATGCGGACGGGCATTCAGTACTTC. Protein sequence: CASSMRTGIQYF.

The CDR3 bases are TGTGCCAGCAGCGTAGCTTTAGGGACCCCCCGGGAGACCCAGTACTTC. Translation: CASSVALGTPRETQYF. The chain is built from TRBV9 and TRBJ2-5; D is possibly TRBD1 or TRBD2 (5 bases each). Trimming stripped 0 bases from V and 5 bases from J, with 17 bases between. The CDR3 contains 16 residues. The germline V gene encodes CDR1 SGDLS and CDR2 YYNGEE.

The CDR3 DNA sequence: TGCAGTGCTAGGTCACAGCGTACAGGGGGAGAGGTCTATGGCTACACCTTC. Amino acids: CSARSQRTGGEVYGYTF. The rearrangement links TRBV20-1 to TRBJ1-2; 8 bases fit TRBD1. Unmatched junction bases numbered 16, after V lost 3 bases and J lost 4 bases. Germline V gives CDR1 DFQATT, CDR2 SNEGSKA (reference sequence). CDR3 length equals 17 residues.

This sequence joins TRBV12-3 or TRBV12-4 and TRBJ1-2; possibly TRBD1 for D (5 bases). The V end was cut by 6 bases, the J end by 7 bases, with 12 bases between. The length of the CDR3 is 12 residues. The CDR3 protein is CASSPGPAGYTF. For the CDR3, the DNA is TGTGCCAGCAGCCCGGGGCCGGCTGGCTACACCTTC.

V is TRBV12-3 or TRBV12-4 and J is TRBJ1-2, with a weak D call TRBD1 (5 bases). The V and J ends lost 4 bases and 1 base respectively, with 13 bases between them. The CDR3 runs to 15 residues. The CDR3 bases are TGTGCCAGCAGTTCAAGGGACGCTATTAACTATGGCTACACCTTC. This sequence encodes CASSSRDAINYGYTF.